Listed below are T cell receptor beta chains from one sample, sequenced in a study of T cells after yellow fever vaccination. TCRdb redid the calling of the 5' RACE reads with MiXCR, one entry per CDR3 protein. Of about 160,000 distinct CDR3 sequences in the sample, approximately 9.9% were seen once. Sequencing used CD8+ T cells sorted from PBMCs, obtained 45 days after the yellow fever booster vaccination. These receptor sequences come from a man aged 18 to 30 who received the YFV17D yellow fever vaccine. Both conserved end residues are part of each CDR3.

J gene,V gene,CDR3 protein
TRBJ2-3,TRBV4-1,CASSQGGSGTDTQYF
TRBJ2-5,TRBV5-6,CASSGKSSGGPQETQYF
TRBJ2-1,TRBV4-3,CASSQEGPNEQFF
TRBJ1-1,TRBV6-5,CASSPPSGMNTEAFF
TRBJ2-7,TRBV7-8,CASSVPGTASF
TRBJ2-7,TRBV4-3,CASSQVLEGQGALEQYF
TRBJ1-5,TRBV7-8,CASSFRDNQPQHF
TRBJ2-7,TRBV6-1,CASSEFGQTYEQYF
TRBJ2-7,TRBV20-1,CSARDQSRTGPYEQYF
TRBJ2-1,TRBV5-4,CASSPGTGVVEQFF
TRBJ2-2,TRBV6-2/TRBV6-3,CASSYLDTGELFF
TRBJ2-1,TRBV29-1,CSVVGLGRYEQFF
TRBJ2-1,TRBV5-6,CASSFGTSDEQFF
TRBJ1-5,TRBV3-1,CASSPGTDNQPQHF
TRBJ1-1,TRBV7-2,CASSPGPSQGAFF
TRBJ1-1,TRBV5-6,CASSFSMNTEAFF
TRBJ2-7,TRBV27,CASSFFGPRGEQYF
TRBJ2-2,TRBV10-3,CAVLRAGGIDTGELFF
TRBJ2-3,TRBV28,CASSYSSSTDTQYF
TRBJ2-2,TRBV6-2/TRBV6-3,CASSFAANTGELFF
TRBJ1-1,TRBV7-8,CASSHTGEAFF
TRBJ2-7,TRBV20-1,CSAPGAPHYEQYF
TRBJ2-5,TRBV7-3,CASSRQGAETQYF
TRBJ2-2,TRBV7-9,CASSERERGVNTGELFF
TRBJ2-3,TRBV20-1,CSARPTGDRATDTQYF
TRBJ1-1,TRBV7-9,CASSFLPGQPMNTEAFF
TRBJ1-1,TRBV7-9,CASSLERQNTEAFF
TRBJ1-1,TRBV5-1,CASSLRRLGTEAFF
TRBJ2-5,TRBV5-1,CASSGPSPDRVNFQETQYF
TRBJ1-1,TRBV6-5,CASSQGGEAFF
TRBJ2-3,TRBV7-9,CASSPFGVTADTQYF
TRBJ2-5,TRBV7-6,CASTAPTGAQETQYF
TRBJ2-3,TRBV5-1,CASSLLLTSGAKKSDTQYF
TRBJ1-3,TRBV27,CASSSGTQGNTIYF
TRBJ2-3,TRBV7-2,CASSYGTVLPDTQYF
TRBJ1-4,TRBV7-9,CASSLRQGSNEKLFF
TRBJ2-7,TRBV27,CASSPTGTGVPEQYF
TRBJ2-1,TRBV4-2,CASSQLRGVGQFF
TRBJ1-1,TRBV6-2/TRBV6-3,CASRIQGTGNTEAFF
TRBJ1-2,TRBV7-8,CASSLGEWYNYGYTF
TRBJ2-3,TRBV7-9,CASSPTSGESTDTQYF
TRBJ2-2,TRBV19,CASRGVAGSRELFF
TRBJ2-2,TRBV12-3/TRBV12-4,CASRTGLATWNTGELFF
TRBJ2-2,TRBV29-1,CSVEQGLNTGELFF
TRBJ1-1,TRBV7-9,CASSLGGWGLPEAFF
TRBJ1-5,TRBV30,CAWSQGVGNQPQHF
TRBJ2-2,TRBV4-1,CASSQPRTSVADGELFF
TRBJ1-6,TRBV6-5,CASSPSPSPGHGSPLHF
TRBJ1-1,TRBV12-3/TRBV12-4,CASRPGPLLPEAFF
TRBJ2-5,TRBV28,CASSQRTSGEQETQYF
TRBJ2-3,TRBV9,CASSSEGTAANTQYF
TRBJ2-1,TRBV20-1,CSAAPFEQFF
TRBJ1-4,TRBV2,CATSFDRGGWKLFF
TRBJ1-1,TRBV12-3/TRBV12-4,CASSVTMNTEAFF